This T cell receptor (beta chain) was found in a study of tumor and adjacent non-tumor tissue in lung cancer. The CDR3 runs 15 residues. Germline-derived CDR1 and CDR2 are KGHDR and SFDVKD. Whole-study findings and limits: Top 100 clones took a larger repertoire share in normal lung.

This clonotype was picked up one time. What it binds is unknown. The CDR3 carries no conserved terminal phenylalanine or tryptophan, so it likely arises from a read error. TCRbeta libraries were built with three rounds of nested PCR, modified from ARM-PCR. TCRdb passed the multiplex PCR reads through MiXCR, listing each CDR3 protein once. The table lists 90,000 to 110,000 distinct CDR3 sequences, 60% to 70% of them singletons, with 15% to 20% in the top ten. The template was RNA from unsorted bulk tissue. More than 3 cm separated this lung sample from the edge of the tumor. This sequence originates from a man between 60 and 75 years old with non-small cell lung cancer. The sequencing sample was made of distant non-tumor lung tissue. The chain couples TRBV24-1 to TRBJ2-3, with D possibly TRBD1 on 6 matching bases. CDR3 region: CATSDGGQLTDTQYI. CDR3 DNA: TGTGCCACCAGTGATGGGGGACAACTCACAGACACGCAGTATATT.